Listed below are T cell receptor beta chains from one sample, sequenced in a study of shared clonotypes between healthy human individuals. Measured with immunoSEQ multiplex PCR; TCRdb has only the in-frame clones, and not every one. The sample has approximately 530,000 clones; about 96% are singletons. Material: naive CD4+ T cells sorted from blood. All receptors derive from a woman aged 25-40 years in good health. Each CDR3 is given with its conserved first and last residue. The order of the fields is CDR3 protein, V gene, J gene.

cdr3_aa: CSALLAGTGYGYTF
v_call: TRBV29-1
j_call: TRBJ1-2

cdr3_aa: CASSRRGGQETQYF
v_call: TRBV27
j_call: TRBJ2-5

cdr3_aa: CSVGTKNPTGELFF
v_call: TRBV29-1
j_call: TRBJ2-2

cdr3_aa: CASKTRAPRSNQPQHF
v_call: TRBV21-1
j_call: TRBJ1-5

cdr3_aa: CASSASRGAEQYF
v_call: TRBV6-1
j_call: TRBJ2-7

cdr3_aa: CATSRVSNTGELFF
v_call: TRBV15
j_call: TRBJ2-2

cdr3_aa: CASSLGPDSLNTEAFF
v_call: TRBV18
j_call: TRBJ1-1

cdr3_aa: CASSDPGGLAYEQYF
v_call: TRBV2
j_call: TRBJ2-7

cdr3_aa: CASSPDRNTGELFF
v_call: TRBV2
j_call: TRBJ2-2

cdr3_aa: CASSETREGRKYF
v_call: TRBV10-1
j_call: TRBJ2-7

cdr3_aa: CASSLAGLLAGGRADTQYF
v_call: TRBV5-1
j_call: TRBJ2-3

cdr3_aa: CASSYRVDYEQYF
v_call: TRBV6-5
j_call: TRBJ2-7

cdr3_aa: CASSFFGEQYF
v_call: TRBV27
j_call: TRBJ2-7

cdr3_aa: CASSREDGTQYF
v_call: TRBV19
j_call: TRBJ2-5

cdr3_aa: CASSLIAGYNEQFF
v_call: TRBV28
j_call: TRBJ2-1

cdr3_aa: CASSLMQGAFF
v_call: TRBV28
j_call: TRBJ1-1

cdr3_aa: CASSLISAANTGELFF
v_call: TRBV7-3
j_call: TRBJ2-2

cdr3_aa: CASSSRDRENGNTIYF
v_call: TRBV7-9
j_call: TRBJ1-3

cdr3_aa: CASSPLLAESTGELFF
v_call: TRBV5-1
j_call: TRBJ2-2

cdr3_aa: CASSPGLAPSHISYEQYF
v_call: TRBV27
j_call: TRBJ2-7

cdr3_aa: CASSLGTGFSYEQYF
v_call: TRBV11-3
j_call: TRBJ2-7

cdr3_aa: CASSHPDRGLYEQYF
v_call: TRBV4-1
j_call: NA

cdr3_aa: CASSKRMSGRDTGELFF
v_call: TRBV2
j_call: TRBJ2-2

cdr3_aa: CASSMGQRLRSGANVLTF
v_call: TRBV27
j_call: TRBJ2-6

cdr3_aa: CASSFRDPNEKLFF
v_call: TRBV5-6
j_call: TRBJ1-4

cdr3_aa: CASSTSGSTDTQYF
v_call: TRBV6-5
j_call: TRBJ2-3

cdr3_aa: CASSLQRRSTDTQYF
v_call: TRBV27
j_call: TRBJ2-3

cdr3_aa: CASSPTRGGNLNYGYTF
v_call: TRBV27
j_call: TRBJ1-2

cdr3_aa: CASRGAGTTSTDTQYF
v_call: TRBV28
j_call: TRBJ2-3

cdr3_aa: CASSLDRDRGVEQYF
v_call: TRBV5-1
j_call: TRBJ2-7

cdr3_aa: CASSALEGQQETQYF
v_call: TRBV5-1
j_call: TRBJ2-5

cdr3_aa: CASSRTGGEQYF
v_call: TRBV7-6
j_call: TRBJ2-7

cdr3_aa: CASSPGGGIETQYF
v_call: TRBV11-3
j_call: TRBJ2-5

cdr3_aa: CASSLTSGRAPGELFF
v_call: TRBV28
j_call: TRBJ2-2

cdr3_aa: CASSVMGQPPPEELFF
v_call: TRBV27
j_call: TRBJ2-2

cdr3_aa: CASSLIQGAPPYEQYF
v_call: TRBV7-3
j_call: TRBJ2-7

cdr3_aa: CASSLESGSNQPQHF
v_call: TRBV5-1
j_call: TRBJ1-5

cdr3_aa: CASSVGSAAGYTF
v_call: TRBV9
j_call: TRBJ1-2

cdr3_aa: CASKGGTSSYEQYF
v_call: TRBV19
j_call: TRBJ2-7

cdr3_aa: CASSLALAGVRYEQYF
v_call: TRBV7-2
j_call: TRBJ2-7

cdr3_aa: CASSLQSGSTYEQYF
v_call: TRBV5-1
j_call: TRBJ2-7

cdr3_aa: CASSMVNSYNEQFF
v_call: TRBV19
j_call: TRBJ2-1

cdr3_aa: CASSAQRGAFF
v_call: TRBV6-5
j_call: TRBJ1-1

cdr3_aa: CASSIVGSRTQYF
v_call: TRBV19
j_call: TRBJ2-5

cdr3_aa: CASSYGTGAGNEAFF
v_call: TRBV7-9
j_call: TRBJ1-1

cdr3_aa: CASSEWQVDQPQHF
v_call: TRBV10-2
j_call: TRBJ1-5

cdr3_aa: CASSSQSASGIYEQYF
v_call: TRBV11-2
j_call: NA

cdr3_aa: CASWGEVSTDTQYF
v_call: TRBV28
j_call: TRBJ2-3